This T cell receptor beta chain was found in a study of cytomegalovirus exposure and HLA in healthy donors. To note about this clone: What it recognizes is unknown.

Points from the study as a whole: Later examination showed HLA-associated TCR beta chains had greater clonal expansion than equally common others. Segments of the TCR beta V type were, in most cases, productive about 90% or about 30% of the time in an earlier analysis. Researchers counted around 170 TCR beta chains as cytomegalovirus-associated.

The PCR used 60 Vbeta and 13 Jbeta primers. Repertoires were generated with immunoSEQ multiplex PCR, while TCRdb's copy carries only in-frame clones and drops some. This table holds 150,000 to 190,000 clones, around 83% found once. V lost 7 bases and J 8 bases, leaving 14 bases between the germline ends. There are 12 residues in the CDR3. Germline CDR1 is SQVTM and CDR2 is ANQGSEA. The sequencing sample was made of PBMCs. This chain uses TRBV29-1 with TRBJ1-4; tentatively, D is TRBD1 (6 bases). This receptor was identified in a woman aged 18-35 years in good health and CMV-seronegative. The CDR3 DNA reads TGCAGCGCCCGTGAGGGGGGGGAAAAACTGTTTTTT. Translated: CSAREGGEKLFF.